In this sample, the clone carrying this TCR beta chain turned up a few times. Germline V gene lookup returns CDR1 SGHVS and CDR2 FQNEAQ. CDR3 size: 14 residues. V gave up 2 bases and J gave up 5 bases, with 12 bases separating them. This sample is drawn from a study of cytomegalovirus exposure and HLA in healthy donors. Primers for the PCR totalled 60 Vbeta and 13 Jbeta. The protocol was immunoSEQ multiplex PCR, while the TCRdb copy is restricted to in-frame clones and leaves out a portion. The data hold approximately 160,000 clones, with about three quarters observed a single time. The receptor comes from a female donor in good health and CMV-seronegative. Sequenced: PBMCs. V and J are TRBV7-8 and TRBJ1-1; TRBD1 is a possible D gene (6 bases). The CDR3 DNA sequence: TGTGCCAGCAGCTTAACCAGGGGTCGGACTGAAGCTTTCTTT. This sequence encodes CASSLTRGRTEAFF.